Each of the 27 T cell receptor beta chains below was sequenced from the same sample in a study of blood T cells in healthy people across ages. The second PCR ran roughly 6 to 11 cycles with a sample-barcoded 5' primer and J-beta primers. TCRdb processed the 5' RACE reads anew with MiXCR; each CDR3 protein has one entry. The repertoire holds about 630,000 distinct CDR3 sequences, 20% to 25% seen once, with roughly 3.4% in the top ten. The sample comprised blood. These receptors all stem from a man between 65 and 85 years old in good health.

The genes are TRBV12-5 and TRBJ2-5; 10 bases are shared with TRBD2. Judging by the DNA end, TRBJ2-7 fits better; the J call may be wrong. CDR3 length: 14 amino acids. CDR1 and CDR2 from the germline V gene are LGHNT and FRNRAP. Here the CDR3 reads CASVYSSGRHEQYF. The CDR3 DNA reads TGTGCTAGTGTCTACTCTAGCGGGAGACACGAGCAGTACTTC.

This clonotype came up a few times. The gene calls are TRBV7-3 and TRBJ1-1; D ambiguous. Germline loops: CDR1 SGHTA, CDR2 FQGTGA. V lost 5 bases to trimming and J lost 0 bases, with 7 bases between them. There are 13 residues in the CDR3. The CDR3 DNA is TGTGCCAGCAGCGAAGCGGTGAACACTGAAGCTTTCTTT. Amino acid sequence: CASSEAVNTEAFF.

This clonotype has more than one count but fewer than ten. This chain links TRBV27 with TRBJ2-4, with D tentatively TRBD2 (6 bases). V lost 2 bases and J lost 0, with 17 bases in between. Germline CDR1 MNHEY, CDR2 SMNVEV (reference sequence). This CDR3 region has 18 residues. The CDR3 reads CASSLRAEGWLAKNIQYF. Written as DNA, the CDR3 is TGTGCCAGCAGTTTACGGGCGGAGGGATGGTTAGCCAAAAACATTCAGTACTTC.

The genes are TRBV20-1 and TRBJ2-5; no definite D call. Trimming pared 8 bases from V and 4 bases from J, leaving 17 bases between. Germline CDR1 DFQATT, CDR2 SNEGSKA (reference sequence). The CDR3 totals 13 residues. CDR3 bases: TGCAGTAAAAAGGCTTCAGCCCGAGAGACCCAGTACTTC. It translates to CSKKASARETQYF.

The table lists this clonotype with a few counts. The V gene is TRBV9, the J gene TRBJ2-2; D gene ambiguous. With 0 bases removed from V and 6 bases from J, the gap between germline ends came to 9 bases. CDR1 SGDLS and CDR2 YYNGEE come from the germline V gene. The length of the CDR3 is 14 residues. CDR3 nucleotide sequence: TGTGCCAGCAGCGTAGAAGGCCAGGCCGGGGAGCTGTTTTTT. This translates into CASSVEGQAGELFF. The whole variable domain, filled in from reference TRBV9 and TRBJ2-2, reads DSGVTQTPKHLITATGQRVTLRCSPRSGDLSVYWYQQSLDQGLQFLIQYYNGEERAKGNILERFSAQQFPDLHSELNLSSLELGDSALYFCASSVEGQAGELFFGEGSRLTVL.

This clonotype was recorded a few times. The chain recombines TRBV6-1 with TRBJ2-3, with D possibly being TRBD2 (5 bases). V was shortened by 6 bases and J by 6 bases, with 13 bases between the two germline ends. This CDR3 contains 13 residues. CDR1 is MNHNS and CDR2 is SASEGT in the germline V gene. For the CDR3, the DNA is TGTGCCAGCAGCTTAGAGGGCTGGGATACGCAGTATTTT. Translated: CASSLEGWDTQYF.

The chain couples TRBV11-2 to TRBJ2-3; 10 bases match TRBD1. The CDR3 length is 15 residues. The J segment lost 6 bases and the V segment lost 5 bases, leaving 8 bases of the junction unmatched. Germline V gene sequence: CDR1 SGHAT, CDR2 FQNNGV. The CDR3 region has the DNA TGTGCCAGCAGCCGTACCGGGACAGGGGCTGATACGCAGTATTTT. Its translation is CASSRTGTGADTQYF.

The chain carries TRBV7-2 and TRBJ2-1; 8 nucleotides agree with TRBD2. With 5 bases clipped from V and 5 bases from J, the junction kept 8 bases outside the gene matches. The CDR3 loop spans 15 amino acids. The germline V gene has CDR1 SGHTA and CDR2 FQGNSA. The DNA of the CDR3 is TGTGCCAGCAGCACCCGACTAGCGCCTGACAATGAGCAGTTCTTC. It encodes CASSTRLAPDNEQFF.

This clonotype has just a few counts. Here the CDR3 DNA reads TGTGCCAGCAGTTCCCGGGAGGGCCGGGAAAAACTGTTTTTT. Protein sequence: CASSSREGREKLFF. This chain links TRBV27 with TRBJ1-4; no firm D call. Trimming removed 4 bases at V and 8 bases at J, with 14 bases between. The V gene's germline CDR1 is MNHEY and CDR2 SMNVEV (reference sequence). The CDR3 sequence is 14 residues long.

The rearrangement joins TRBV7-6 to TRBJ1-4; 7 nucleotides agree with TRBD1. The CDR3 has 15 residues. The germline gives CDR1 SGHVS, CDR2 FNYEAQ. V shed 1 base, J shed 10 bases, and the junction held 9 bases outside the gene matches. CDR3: CASSLVGGVSGKLFF. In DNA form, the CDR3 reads TGTGCCAGCAGCTTAGTAGGGGGCGTATCCGGAAAACTGTTTTTT.

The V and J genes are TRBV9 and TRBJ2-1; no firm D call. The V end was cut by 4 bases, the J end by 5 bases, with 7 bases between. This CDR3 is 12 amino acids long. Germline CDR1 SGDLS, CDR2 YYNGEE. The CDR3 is CASSPPNNEQFF. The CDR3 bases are TGTGCCAGCAGCCCCCCCAACAATGAGCAGTTCTTC.

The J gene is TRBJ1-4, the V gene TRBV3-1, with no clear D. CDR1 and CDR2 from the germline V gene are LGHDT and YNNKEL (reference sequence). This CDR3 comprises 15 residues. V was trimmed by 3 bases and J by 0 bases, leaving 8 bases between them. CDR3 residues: CASSQGFTTNEKLFF. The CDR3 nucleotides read TGTGCCAGCAGCCAGGGATTCACAACTAATGAAAAACTGTTTTTT.

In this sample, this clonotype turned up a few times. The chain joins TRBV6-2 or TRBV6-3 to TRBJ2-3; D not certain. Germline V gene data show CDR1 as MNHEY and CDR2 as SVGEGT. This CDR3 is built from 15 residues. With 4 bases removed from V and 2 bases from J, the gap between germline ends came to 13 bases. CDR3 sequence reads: CASSSPHWATDTQYF. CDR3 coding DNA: TGTGCCAGCAGTTCCCCACACTGGGCCACAGATACGCAGTATTTT.

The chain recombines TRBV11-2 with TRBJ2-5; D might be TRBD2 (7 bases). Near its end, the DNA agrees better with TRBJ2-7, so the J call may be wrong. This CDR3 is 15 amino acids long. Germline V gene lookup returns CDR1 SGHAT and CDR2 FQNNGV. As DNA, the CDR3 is TGTGCCAGCAGCGCCGCCGCGGGGGCCTCCTACGAGCAGTACTTC. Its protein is CASSAAAGASYEQYF.

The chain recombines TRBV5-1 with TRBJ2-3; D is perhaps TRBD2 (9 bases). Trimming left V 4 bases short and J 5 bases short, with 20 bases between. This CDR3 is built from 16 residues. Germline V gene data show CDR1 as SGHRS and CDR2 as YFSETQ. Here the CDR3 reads CASSVLAGQEVDTQYF. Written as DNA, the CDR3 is TGCGCCAGCAGCGTTCTAGCGGGACAGGAGGTAGATACGCAGTATTTT. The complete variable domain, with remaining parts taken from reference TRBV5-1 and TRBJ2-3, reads KAGVTQTPRYLIKTRGQQVTLSCSPISGHRSVSWYQQTPGQGLQFLFEYFSETQRNKGNFPGRFSGRQFSNSRSEMNVSTLELGDSALYLCASSVLAGQEVDTQYFGPGTRLTVL.

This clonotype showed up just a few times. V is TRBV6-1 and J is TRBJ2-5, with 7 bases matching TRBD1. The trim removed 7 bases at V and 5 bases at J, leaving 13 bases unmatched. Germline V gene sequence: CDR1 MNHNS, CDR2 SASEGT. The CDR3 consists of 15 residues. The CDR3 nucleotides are TGTGCCAGCAACGCTCCCGGGACAGATAAGGAGACCCAGTACTTC. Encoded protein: CASNAPGTDKETQYF.

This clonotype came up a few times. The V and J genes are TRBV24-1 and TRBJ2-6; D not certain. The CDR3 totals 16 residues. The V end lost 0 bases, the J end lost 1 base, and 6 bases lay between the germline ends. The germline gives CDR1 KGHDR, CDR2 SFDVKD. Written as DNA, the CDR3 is TGTGCCACCAGTGATTTGGGTCCTTCTGGGGCCAACGTCCTGACTTTC. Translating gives CATSDLGPSGANVLTF.

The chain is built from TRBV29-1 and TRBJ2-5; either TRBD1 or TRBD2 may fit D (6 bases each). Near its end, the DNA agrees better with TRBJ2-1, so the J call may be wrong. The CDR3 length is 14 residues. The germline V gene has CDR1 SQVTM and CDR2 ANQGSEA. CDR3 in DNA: TGCAGCGGCCTCAACAGGGCCCGGAGGGATGAGCAGTTCTTC. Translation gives CSGLNRARRDEQFF.

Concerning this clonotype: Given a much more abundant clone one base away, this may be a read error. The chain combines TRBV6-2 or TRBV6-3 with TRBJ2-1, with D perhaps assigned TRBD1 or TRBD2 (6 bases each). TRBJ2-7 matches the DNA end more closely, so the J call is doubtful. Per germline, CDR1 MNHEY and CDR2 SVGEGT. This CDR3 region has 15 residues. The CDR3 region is CASRRLGGLLYEQYF. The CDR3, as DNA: TGTGCCAGCAGACGACTAGGGGGACTCCTCTACGAGCAGTACTTC.

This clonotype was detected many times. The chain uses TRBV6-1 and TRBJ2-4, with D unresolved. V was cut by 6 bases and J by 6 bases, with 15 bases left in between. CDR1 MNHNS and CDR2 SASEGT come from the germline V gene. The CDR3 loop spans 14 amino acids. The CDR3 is CASRASGQLNIQYF. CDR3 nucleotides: TGTGCCAGCAGGGCTTCCGGGCAATTAAACATTCAGTACTTC.

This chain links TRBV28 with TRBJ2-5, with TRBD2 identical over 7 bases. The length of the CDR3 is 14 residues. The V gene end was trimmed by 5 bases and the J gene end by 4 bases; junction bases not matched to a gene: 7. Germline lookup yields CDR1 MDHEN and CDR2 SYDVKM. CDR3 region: CASSPSGNGETQYF. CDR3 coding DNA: TGTGCCAGCAGTCCAAGCGGGAACGGAGAGACCCAGTACTTC.

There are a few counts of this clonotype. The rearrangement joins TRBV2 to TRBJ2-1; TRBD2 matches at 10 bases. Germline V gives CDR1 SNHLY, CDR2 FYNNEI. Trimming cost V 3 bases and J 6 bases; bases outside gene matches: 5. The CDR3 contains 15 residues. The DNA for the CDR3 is TGTGCCAGCAGTGATCGGCTAGCGGGAGTCAATGAGCAGTTCTTC. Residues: CASSDRLAGVNEQFF.

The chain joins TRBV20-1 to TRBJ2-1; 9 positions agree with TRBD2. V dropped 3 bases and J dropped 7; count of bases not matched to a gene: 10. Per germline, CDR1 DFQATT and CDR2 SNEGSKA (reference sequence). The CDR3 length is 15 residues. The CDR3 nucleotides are TGCAGTGCTAGTCCTCTGCGGGAGGGCCGAAATGAGCAGTTCTTC. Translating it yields CSASPLREGRNEQFF.

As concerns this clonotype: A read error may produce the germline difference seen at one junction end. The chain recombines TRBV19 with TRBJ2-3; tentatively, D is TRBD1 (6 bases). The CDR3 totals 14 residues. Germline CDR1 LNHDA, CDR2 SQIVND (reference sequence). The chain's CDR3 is CASSISQGTDTQYF. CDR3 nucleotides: TGTGCCAGTAGTATTTCACAGGGCACAGATACACAGTATTTT.

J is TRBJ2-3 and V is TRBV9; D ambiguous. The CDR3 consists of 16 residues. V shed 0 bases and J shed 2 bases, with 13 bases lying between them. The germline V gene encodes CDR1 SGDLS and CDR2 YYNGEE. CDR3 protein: CASSVEGRGNTDTQYF. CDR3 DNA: TGTGCCAGCAGCGTAGAGGGTCGAGGTAACACAGATACGCAGTATTTT.

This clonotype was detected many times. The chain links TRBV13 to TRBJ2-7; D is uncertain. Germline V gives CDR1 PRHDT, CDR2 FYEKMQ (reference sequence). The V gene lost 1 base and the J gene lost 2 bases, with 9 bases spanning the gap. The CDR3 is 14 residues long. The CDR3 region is CASSLVRAPYEQYF. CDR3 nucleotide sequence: TGTGCCAGCAGCTTAGTTCGAGCCCCCTACGAGCAGTACTTC.

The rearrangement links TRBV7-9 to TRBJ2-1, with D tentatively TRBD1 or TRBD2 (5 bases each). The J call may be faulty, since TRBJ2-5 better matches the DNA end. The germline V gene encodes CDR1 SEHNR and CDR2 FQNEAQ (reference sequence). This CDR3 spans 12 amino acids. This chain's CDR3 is CAGSGHQETQYF. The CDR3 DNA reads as TGTGCCGGCTCGGGACACCAAGAGACCCAGTACTTC.